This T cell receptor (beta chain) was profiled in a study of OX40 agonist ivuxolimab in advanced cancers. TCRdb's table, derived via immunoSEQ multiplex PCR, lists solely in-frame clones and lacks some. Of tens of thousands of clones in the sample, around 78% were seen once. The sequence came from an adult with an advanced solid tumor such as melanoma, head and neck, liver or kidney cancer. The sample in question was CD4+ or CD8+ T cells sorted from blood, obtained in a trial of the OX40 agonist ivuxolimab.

CDR3 sequence (DNA): TGTGCCAGCAGCCGACCCGGGACGCCCGGGGACTATGGCTACACCTTC. It encodes CASSRPGTPGDYGYTF. This chain joins TRBV7-9 and TRBJ1-2, with TRBD1 as a possible D gene (5 bases). The length of the CDR3 is 16 residues. Trimming took off 5 bases at V and 3 bases at J, with 19 bases between the two ends. CDR1 is SEHNR and CDR2 is FQNEAQ in the germline V gene (reference sequence).